Described below is a single TCR beta chain sequence and its context. Its antigen remains undetermined. Base qualities are not recorded, but no much larger clone differs from it by a single base. The data belong to a study of early T cells in non-severe SARS-CoV-2 infection (dated by TCRdb to the early 2020s). For context, the study as a whole: TCR sequencing used bulk RNA from unsorted whole blood, so alpha and beta chains could not be paired. The investigation overall reported the following: VDJdb matching was skewed toward anti-spike CD8 responses and likely underestimated virus-specific expansions, missing private and CD4 specificities.

A case-control design nested within a healthcare worker cohort in London, UK, was used, with weekly nasopharyngeal swab PCR tests and blood sampling performed. Healthcare workers were recruited during the week of the UK lockdown, between 23 and 31 March 2020, and followed weekly for up to 16 weeks. The library relied on 5' RACE. Sequenced using a NextSeq 500. To correct for sequencing error and PCR bias, the TCR library protocol tagged individual cDNA molecules with unique molecular identifiers. Sequencing covered both TCR alpha and beta chains, and within each sample the abundances of alpha and beta sequences were tightly co-correlated. Per the source publication's procedure: V gene, J gene and CDR3 annotation of TCR sequences was performed with Decombinator V4. TCRs were defined as expanded if a significant change between any two time points was detected under a Poisson model with p below 0.0001. TCR abundances were normalised to the total number of TCRs sequenced per sample and expressed as counts per million. MAIT TCRs were defined by TRAV1-2 paired with TRAJ12, TRAJ20 or TRAJ33, and iNKT TCRs by TRAV10 paired with TRAJ18. A search of VDJdb, accessed on 1 November 2021, was run for TCRs annotated to CMV, EBV and SARS-CoV-2, with TCRs annotated for multiple antigens excluded. The raw public data were reprocessed by TCRdb itself: fastp quality trimming at Q25, MiXCR clonotype calling, in-frame beta chains only. Records with the same CDR3 protein are collapsed into one entry carrying the most frequent genes and DNA. Here the V and J calls rest on TCRdb's processing, not on the authors' analysis. Recorded for this sample are tens of thousands of distinct CDR3 sequences; approximately 12% of them occurred a single time. The ten largest clones add up to approximately 4.8% of the sample.

From a lookup of the germline V gene, CDR1 and CDR2 are LGHNA and YNFKEQ. Counted from cysteine to phenylalanine, this CDR3 has 15 amino acids. Left in the record is the CDR3 DNA by itself, 45 bases read in frame from the first base. V is cut back by 5 bases and J by 2 bases, with 5 bases in the junction unmatched. The sequence joins TRBV4-2 to TRBJ1-5; 8 bases in between match TRBD1. This receptor was taken from an adult who was a healthcare worker with PCR-confirmed SARS-CoV-2 infection or an uninfected control (not recorded which). The sample was whole blood. The sequenced DNA: TGTGCCAGCAGCGAGACAGGGGACGGCAATCAGCCCCAGCATTTT. Its protein product is CASSETGDGNQPQHF.